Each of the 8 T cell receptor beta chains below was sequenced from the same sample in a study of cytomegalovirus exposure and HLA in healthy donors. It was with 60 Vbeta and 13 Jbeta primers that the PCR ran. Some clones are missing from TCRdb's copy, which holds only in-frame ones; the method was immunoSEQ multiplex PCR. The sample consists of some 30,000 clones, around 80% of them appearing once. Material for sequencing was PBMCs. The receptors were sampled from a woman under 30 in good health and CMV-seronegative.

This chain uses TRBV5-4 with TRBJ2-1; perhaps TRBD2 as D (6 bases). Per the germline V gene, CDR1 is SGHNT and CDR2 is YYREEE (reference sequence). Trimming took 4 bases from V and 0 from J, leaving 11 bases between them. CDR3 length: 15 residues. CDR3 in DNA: TGTGCCAGCAGCCCTACTAGCATCTCCTACAATGAGCAGTTCTTC. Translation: CASSPTSISYNEQFF.

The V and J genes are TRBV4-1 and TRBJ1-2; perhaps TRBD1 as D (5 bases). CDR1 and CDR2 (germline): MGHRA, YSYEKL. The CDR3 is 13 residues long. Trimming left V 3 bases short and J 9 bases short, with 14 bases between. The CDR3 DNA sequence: TGCGCCAGCAGCCAGGTGTCGGGGGAGAGCTACACCTTC. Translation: CASSQVSGESYTF.

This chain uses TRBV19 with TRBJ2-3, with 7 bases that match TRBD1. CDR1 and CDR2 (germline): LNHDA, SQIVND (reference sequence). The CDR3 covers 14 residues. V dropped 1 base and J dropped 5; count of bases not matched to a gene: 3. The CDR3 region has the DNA TGTGCCAGTAGTATAGGACAGGGTATAGATACGCAGTATTTT. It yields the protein CASSIGQGIDTQYF. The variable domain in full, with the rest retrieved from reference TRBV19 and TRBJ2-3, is DGGITQSPKYLFRKEGQNVTLSCEQNLNHDAMYWYRQDPGQGLRLIYYSQIVNDFQKGDIAEGYSVSREKKESFPLTVTSAQKNPTAFYLCASSIGQGIDTQYFGPGTRLTVL.

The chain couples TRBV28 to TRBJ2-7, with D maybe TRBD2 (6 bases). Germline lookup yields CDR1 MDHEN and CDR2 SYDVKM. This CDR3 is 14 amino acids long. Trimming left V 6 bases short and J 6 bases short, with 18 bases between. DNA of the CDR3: TGTGCCAGCAGGGGCCACGGGGGAAGTTTCGAGCAGTACTTC. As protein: CASRGHGGSFEQYF. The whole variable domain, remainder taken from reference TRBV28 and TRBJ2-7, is DVKVTQSSRYLVKRTGEKVFLECVQDMDHENMFWYRQDPGLGLRLIYFSYDVKMKEKGDIPEGYSVSREKKERFSLILESASTNQTSMYLCASRGHGGSFEQYFGPGTRLTVT.

The CDR3, as DNA: TGTGCCAGCTCGCCTCCGGTCGGCACAGGGAGCTCCTACAATGAGCAGTTCTTC. Protein sequence: CASSPPVGTGSSYNEQFF. The chain carries TRBV18 and TRBJ2-1; weak D call: TRBD1 (6 bases). The CDR3 length is 18 residues. Trimming shortened V by 6 bases and J by 0 bases, and 21 bases separated the two germline ends. The germline V gene has CDR1 KGHSH and CDR2 LQKENI.

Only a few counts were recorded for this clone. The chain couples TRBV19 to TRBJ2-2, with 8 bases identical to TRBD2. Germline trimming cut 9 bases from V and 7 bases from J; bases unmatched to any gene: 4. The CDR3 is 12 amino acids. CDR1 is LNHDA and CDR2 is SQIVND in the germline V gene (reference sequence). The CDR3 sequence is CASGRAIGELFF. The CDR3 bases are TGTGCCAGCGGGAGGGCCATCGGGGAGCTGTTTTTT.

In DNA form, the CDR3 reads TGTGCCAGCAGTGAAGCGCTTGGGCAGGGCCAAGAGACCCAGTACTTC. It encodes CASSEALGQGQETQYF. The chain couples TRBV2 to TRBJ2-5; the D gene is possibly TRBD1 (5 bases). V was shortened by 0 bases and J by 1 base, with 12 bases between the two germline ends. Germline V lookup: CDR1 SNHLY, CDR2 FYNNEI. This CDR3 contains 16 residues.

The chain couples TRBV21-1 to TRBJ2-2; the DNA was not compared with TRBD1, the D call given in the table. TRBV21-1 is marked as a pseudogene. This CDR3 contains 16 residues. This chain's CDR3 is CASSSPGQGATGELFF. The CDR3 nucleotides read TGTGCCAGCAGCTCCCCGGGACAGGGGGCGACCGGGGAGCTGTTTTTT.